This T cell receptor (beta chain) was captured in a study of blood T cells in healthy people across ages. About the study: Using template switching, researchers captured about one barcoded beta molecule for each two T cells.

Primers used in a second PCR of roughly 7 to 12 cycles were a sample-barcoded 5' primer and a J-beta primer mix. Every cDNA molecule carried a tag from a template-switch adaptor bearing 12 random nucleotides. MiXCR was run by TCRdb on the 5' RACE reads, yielding one entry per CDR3 protein. Found here are fewer than 900,000 distinct CDR3 sequences, around half of them singletons; the top ten hold around a third. This clonotype was seen more than once but under ten times. Its antigen is as yet unknown. Points from the study as a whole: Age showed a roughly linear inverse relationship with TCR beta diversity per million T cells.

Trimming pared 3 bases from V and 0 bases from J, leaving 11 bases between. CDR1 DFQATT and CDR2 SNEGSKA come from the germline V gene (reference sequence). The CDR3 covers 14 residues. This TCR was sampled from an older woman in good health. The sample taken for sequencing was blood. The chain has TRBV20-1 and TRBJ1-2; maybe TRBD1 (6 bases). For the CDR3, the DNA is TGCAGTGCTAGCATCCCAGGGGCTAACTATGGCTACACCTTC. As protein: CSASIPGANYGYTF.